The count of the clone carrying this T cell receptor (beta chain) is one. This record belongs to a study of blood T cell repertoires in COVID-19. At the level of the study: In each case, the material was cDNA or gDNA derived from T cells, B-cell-depleted T cells, or PBMCs.

Libraries were prepared by immunoSEQ multiplex PCR; TCRdb keeps only in-frame clonotypes and omits some of them. The repertoire has approximately 91,000 clones, about four fifths of them found once; the top ten carry roughly 9.8%. This CDR3 region has 12 residues. Trimming cost V 1 base and J 6 bases, with 6 bases left between them. Germline loops: CDR1 SGHVS, CDR2 FQNEAQ. Sequencing input: peripheral blood. The TCR comes from a woman aged 80 or older with acute or convalescent COVID-19. The chain joins TRBV7-8 to TRBJ1-1; D call uncertain. CDR3 bases: TGTGCCAGCAGCTTAGGAGGGTCTGAAGCTTTCTTT. As protein: CASSLGGSEAFF.